Listed below are T cell receptor beta chains from one sample, sequenced in a study of T cell responses to AZD1222 COVID-19 vaccine. Clones were sequenced by immunoSEQ multiplex PCR, and TCRdb holds only the in-frame ones, with some missing. The sample consists of 100,000 to 150,000 clones, about 87% of them appearing once. Sample: peripheral blood, taken on day 0 of AZD1222 vaccination. These receptors were collected from an adult in good health. CDR3s include the opening cysteine and the closing phenylalanine or tryptophan. A D gene is named only where the DNA matches it firmly. Clone size is given for some rows only: seen once, a few or many times, or a class if the clone is expanded.

abundance | j_gene | v_gene | d_gene | CDR3nt | CDR3aa
. | TRBJ2-1 | TRBV24-1 | . | TGTGCCACCAGTGACCGCAGGGCCCGCTCCTACAATGAGCAGTTCTTC | CATSDRRARSYNEQFF
. | TRBJ1-3 | TRBV5-4 | TRBD1 | TGTGCCAGCAGGTTAACAGGGGGCGCGGCAGGAAACACCATATATTTT | CASRLTGGAAGNTIYF
. | TRBJ1-6 | TRBV5-1 | . | TGCGCCAGCAGCTTGGAGGGCAGTCTCTCAAATTCACCCCTCCACTTT | CASSLEGSLSNSPLHF
. | TRBJ1-4 | TRBV7-9 | . | TGTGCCAGCACGACAGTGGGTTGGGAAAAACTGTTTTTT | CASTTVGWEKLFF
. | TRBJ1-1 | TRBV9 | . | TGTGCCAGCAGCGTAGGAGGGAGCACTGAAGCTTTCTTT | CASSVGGSTEAFF
. | TRBJ2-3 | TRBV29-1 | TRBD2 | TGCAGCGTTGAAGATCGAGCGGGGGGCCCGGATACGCAGTATTTT | CSVEDRAGGPDTQYF
. | TRBJ2-7 | TRBV2 | . | TGTGCCAGCAGTGAACTGGGGGTGGGATTCGAGCAGTACTTC | CASSELGVGFEQYF
once | TRBJ1-4 | TRBV27 | . | TGTGCCAGCAGTCCCAGAGGACGGGCTGCAACTAATGAAAAACTGTTTTTT | CASSPRGRAATNEKLFF
. | TRBJ1-2 | TRBV14 | . | TGTGCCAGCAGCCCACGTGGGACTATTAACTATGGCTACACCTTC | CASSPRGTINYGYTF
. | TRBJ1-6 | TRBV28 | . | TGTGCCAGCAGTTTTGGTGGCAGGGCTGTTTCACCCCTCCACTTT | CASSFGGRAVSPLHF
. | TRBJ2-1 | TRBV2 | TRBD2 | TGTGCCGGCCAAAGCGGGAGCGCCTACAATGAGCAGTTCTTC | CAGQSGSAYNEQFF
. | TRBJ2-2 | TRBV29-1 | . | TGCAGCGTCTATGGACAGCACACCGGGGAGCTGTTTTTT | CSVYGQHTGELFF
. | TRBJ2-5 | TRBV7-2 | . | TGTGCCAGCAGCTTTGGACAACTCCAAGAGACCCAGTACTTC | CASSFGQLQETQYF
. | TRBJ1-3 | TRBV6-6 | . | TGTGCCAGCAGTCCCCCAAGGATCGGGACCATATATTTT | CASSPPRIGTIYF
. | TRBJ1-5 | TRBV3-1/TRBV3-2 | . | TGTGCCAGCAGCCAAGGCGAGTGCAATCAGCCCCAGCATTTT | CASSQGECNQPQHF
few | TRBJ2-3 | TRBV4-1 | . | TGCGCCAGCAGCCAACTAGACATCACAGATACGCAGTATTTT | CASSQLDITDTQYF
. | TRBJ1-5 | TRBV30 | . | TGTGCCTGGAGTTACAAGGGTAATCAGCCCCAGCATTTT | CAWSYKGNQPQHF
. | TRBJ2-7 | TRBV6-5 | TRBD1 | TGTGCCAGCAAACACATATGGGGACAGTCCTACGAGCAGTACTTC | CASKHIWGQSYEQYF
. | TRBJ2-1 | TRBV5-1 | . | TGCGCCAGCAGGCCGGGAGACTACAATGAGCAGTTCTTC | CASRPGDYNEQFF
. | TRBJ1-2 | TRBV4-1 | . | TGCGCCAGCAGTCCCATAACAGACTATGGCTACACCTTC | CASSPITDYGYTF
once | TRBJ1-5 | TRBV9 | TRBD1 | TGTGCCAGCAGCGTAGCGGGACAGGGGGATCAGCCCCAGCATTTT | CASSVAGQGDQPQHF
. | TRBJ1-5 | TRBV7-8 | TRBD1 | TGTGCCAGCAGCTTAGCTGGAGACCAGGGGGCTGGGGGCAATCAGCCCCAGCATTTT | CASSLAGDQGAGGNQPQHF
. | TRBJ1-6 | TRBV11-3 | . | TGTGCCAGCAGCCCCCGGCCCAATTCACCCCTCCACTTT | CASSPRPNSPLHF
once | TRBJ2-2 | TRBV23-1 | . | TGCGCCAGCAGTCCCCGGGACACCGGGGAGCTGTTTTTT | CASSPRDTGELFF
. | TRBJ2-6 | TRBV11-3 | . | TGTGCCAGCAGCTTAGCCTTCTCTGGGGCCAACGTCCTGACTTTC | CASSLAFSGANVLTF
. | TRBJ1-6 | TRBV5-1 | TRBD1 | TGCGCCAGCAGCGATGAACGACAGGGGGATAATTCACCCCTCCACTTT | CASSDERQGDNSPLHF
. | TRBJ2-7 | TRBV5-6 | . | TGTGCCAGCAGCTCAGGGTTCTCCTACGAGCAGTACTTC | CASSSGFSYEQYF
. | TRBJ2-5 | TRBV7-9 | . | TGTGCCAGCAGCTTAGGGGGACCGAGTCATCCGGAGACCCAGTACTTC | CASSLGGPSHPETQYF
few | TRBJ1-1 | TRBV3-1/TRBV3-2 | . | TGTGCCAGCAGCCCCAGGACAGCCGCGGGCACTGAAGCTTTCTTT | CASSPRTAAGTEAFF
. | TRBJ1-2 | TRBV6-4 | . | TGTGCCAGCAGTGCGGGGGGGTCCTATGGCTACACCTTC | CASSAGGSYGYTF
. | TRBJ1-3 | TRBV30 | . | TGTGCCTGGAGTGAGGGGTATGGAAACACCATATATTTT | CAWSEGYGNTIYF
. | TRBJ1-1 | TRBV5-1 | . | TGCGCCAGCAGCCAACAGGGTATTGACACTGAAGCTTTCTTT | CASSQQGIDTEAFF
. | TRBJ1-2 | TRBV6-2/TRBV6-3 | TRBD1 | TGTGCCAGCAGTTATAGGGACAGTCGTTCCATAACCTATGGCTACACCTTC | CASSYRDSRSITYGYTF
. | TRBJ1-2 | TRBV6-2/TRBV6-3 | . | TGTGCCAGCAGTCCCCGCGGACCTAACTATGGCTACACCTTC | CASSPRGPNYGYTF
. | TRBJ2-3 | TRBV11-3 | TRBD2 | TGTGCCAGCAGCGCTCCAGGACTAGGGTTGCAGTATTTT | CASSAPGLGLQYF
. | TRBJ2-2 | TRBV3-1/TRBV3-2 | . | TGTGCCAGCAGCCAAGAGTCAGGGAGCGGGGAGCTGTTTTTT | CASSQESGSGELFF
. | TRBJ2-7 | TRBV5-1 | . | TGCGCCAGCAGCTTGTTGGCGGGCGTAACCTACGAGCAGTACTTC | CASSLLAGVTYEQYF
once | TRBJ1-3 | TRBV28 | . | TGTGCCAGCAGTTCTACCGGGACTGGAAACACCATATATTTT | CASSSTGTGNTIYF
. | TRBJ2-2 | TRBV29-1 | . | TGCAGCGTTCACGTCGGGGGGAACACCGGGGAGCTGTTTTTT | CSVHVGGNTGELFF
. | TRBJ2-3 | TRBV13 | . | TGTGCCAGCAGCTTATCTTACGGGGCCAGCACAGATACGCAGTATTTT | CASSLSYGASTDTQYF
few | TRBJ1-5 | TRBV10-3 | TRBD1 | TGTGCCACCAGACAGGGGGCGACGGATCAGCCCCAGCATTTT | CATRQGATDQPQHF
. | TRBJ1-1 | TRBV7-8 | . | TGTGCCAGCAGCCTAATGGGCCCGGCGAACACTGAAGCTTTCTTT | CASSLMGPANTEAFF
. | TRBJ1-2 | TRBV25-1 | . | TGTGCCAGCAGTCCTCTAGCCAACTCTTATGGCTACACCTTC | CASSPLANSYGYTF